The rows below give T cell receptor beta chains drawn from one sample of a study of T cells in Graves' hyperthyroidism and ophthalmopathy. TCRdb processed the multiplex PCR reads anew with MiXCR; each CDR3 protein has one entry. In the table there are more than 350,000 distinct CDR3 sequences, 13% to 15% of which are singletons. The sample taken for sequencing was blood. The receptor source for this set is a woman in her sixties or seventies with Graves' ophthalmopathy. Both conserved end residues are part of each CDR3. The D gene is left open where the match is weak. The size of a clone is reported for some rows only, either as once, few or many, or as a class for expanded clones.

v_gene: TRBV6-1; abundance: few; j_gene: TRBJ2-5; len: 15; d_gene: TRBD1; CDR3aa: CASSTYRGEVETQYF; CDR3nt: TGTGCCAGCAGTACCTACAGGGGGGAAGTAGAGACCCAGTACTTC
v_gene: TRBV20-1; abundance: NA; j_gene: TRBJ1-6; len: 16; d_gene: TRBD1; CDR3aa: CSPTGGEDIYNSPLHF; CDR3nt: TGCAGTCCCACAGGGGGGGAAGATATATATAATTCACCCCTCCACTTT
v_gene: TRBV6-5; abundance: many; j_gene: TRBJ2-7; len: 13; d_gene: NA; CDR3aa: CASSYRKSYEQYF; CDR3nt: TGTGCCAGCAGTTATCGAAAGTCCTACGAGCAGTACTTC
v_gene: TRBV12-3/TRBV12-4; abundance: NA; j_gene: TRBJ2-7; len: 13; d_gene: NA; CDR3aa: CASRGAPVREQYF; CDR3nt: TGTGCCAGCAGGGGGGCTCCCGTAAGGGAGCAGTACTTC
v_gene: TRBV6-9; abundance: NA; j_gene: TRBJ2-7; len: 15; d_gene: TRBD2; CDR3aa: CASSYRLAGVDEQYF; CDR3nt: TGTGCCAGCAGTTACAGGCTAGCGGGAGTCGACGAGCAGTACTTC
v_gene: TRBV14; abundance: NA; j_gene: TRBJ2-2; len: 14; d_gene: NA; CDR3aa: CASSQGLGPGELFF; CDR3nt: TGTGCCAGCAGCCAAGGACTAGGACCCGGGGAGCTGTTTTTT
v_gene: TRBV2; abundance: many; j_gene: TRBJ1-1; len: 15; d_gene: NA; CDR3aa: CASSEESDRRTEAFF; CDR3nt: TGTGCCAGCAGTGAGGAGTCGGACAGACGGACTGAAGCTTTCTTT
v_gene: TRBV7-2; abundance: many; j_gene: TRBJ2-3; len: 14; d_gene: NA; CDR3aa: CASSLRRAPDTQYF; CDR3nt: TGTGCCAGCAGCTTACGACGAGCCCCAGATACGCAGTATTTT
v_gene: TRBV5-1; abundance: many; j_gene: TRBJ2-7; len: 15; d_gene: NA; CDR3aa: CASSFGISTGPEQYF; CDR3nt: TGCGCCAGCAGCTTCGGAATATCGACGGGACCCGAGCAGTACTTC
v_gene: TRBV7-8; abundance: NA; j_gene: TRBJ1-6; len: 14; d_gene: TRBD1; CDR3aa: CASSLQGAASPLHF; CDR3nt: TGTGCCAGCAGCTTACAGGGGGCGGCTTCACCCCTCCACTTT
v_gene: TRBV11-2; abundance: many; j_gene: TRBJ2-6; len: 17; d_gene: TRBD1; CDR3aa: CASSLMDRISGANVLTF; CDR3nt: TGTGCCAGCAGCTTAATGGACAGGATCTCTGGGGCCAACGTCCTGACTTTC
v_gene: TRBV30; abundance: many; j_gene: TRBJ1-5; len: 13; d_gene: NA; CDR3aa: CAWSRGVGQPQHF; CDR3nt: TGTGCCTGGAGCCGGGGGGTTGGCCAGCCCCAGCATTTT
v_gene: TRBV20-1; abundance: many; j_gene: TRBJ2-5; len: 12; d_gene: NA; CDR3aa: CSALTIRETQYF; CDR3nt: TGCAGTGCCCTGACTATACGGGAGACCCAGTACTTC
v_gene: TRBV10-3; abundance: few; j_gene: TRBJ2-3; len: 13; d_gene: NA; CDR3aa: CASGGVSTDTQYF; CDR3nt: TGTGCCAGCGGAGGGGTTTCCACAGATACGCAGTATTTT
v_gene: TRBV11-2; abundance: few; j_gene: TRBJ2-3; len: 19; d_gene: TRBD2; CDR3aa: CASSLDSFSGSPDTDTQYF; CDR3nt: TGTGCCAGCAGCTTAGACTCGTTTAGCGGGAGCCCGGACACAGATACGCAGTATTTT